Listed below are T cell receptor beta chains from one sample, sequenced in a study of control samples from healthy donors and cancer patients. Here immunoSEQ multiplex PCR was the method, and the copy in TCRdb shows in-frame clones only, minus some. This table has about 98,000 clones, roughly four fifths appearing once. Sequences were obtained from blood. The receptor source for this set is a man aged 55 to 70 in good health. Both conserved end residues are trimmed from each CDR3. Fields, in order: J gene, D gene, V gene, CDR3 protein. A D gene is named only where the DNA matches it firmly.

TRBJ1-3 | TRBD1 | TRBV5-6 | ASSRTGDGNTIY
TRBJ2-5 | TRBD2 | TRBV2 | ASSEAFTSGRAVGETQY
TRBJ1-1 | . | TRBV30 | AWTPRGTEAF
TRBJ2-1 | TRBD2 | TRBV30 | AWSGGLVLYNEQF
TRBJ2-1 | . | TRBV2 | ASSSGEQF
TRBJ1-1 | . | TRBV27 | ASSSPRSTEAF
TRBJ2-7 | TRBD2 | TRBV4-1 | ASSHGLAGVYEQY
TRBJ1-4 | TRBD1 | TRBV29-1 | SVVGTGDATNEKLF
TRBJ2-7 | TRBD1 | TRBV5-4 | ASSPEGQGLEQY
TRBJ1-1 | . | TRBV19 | ASTQGLLGEAF
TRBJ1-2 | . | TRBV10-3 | AISEGGNNYGYT
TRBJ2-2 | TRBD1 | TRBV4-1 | ASSQNRGANTGELF
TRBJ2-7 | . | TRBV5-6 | ASSFGSQTLYEQY
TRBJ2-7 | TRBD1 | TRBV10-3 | AISGQGSSYEQY
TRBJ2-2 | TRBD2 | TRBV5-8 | ASTVAGGTNTGELF
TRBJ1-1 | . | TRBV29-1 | SVGVGNMNTEAF
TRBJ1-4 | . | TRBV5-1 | ASGGTGSTNEKLF
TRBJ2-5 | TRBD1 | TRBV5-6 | ASSRAGQGETQY
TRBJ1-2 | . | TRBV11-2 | ASSLEQQGQDYGYT
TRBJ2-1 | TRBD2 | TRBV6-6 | ASSYSPGGGSGEQF
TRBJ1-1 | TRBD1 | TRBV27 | ASSSEPGGRITF
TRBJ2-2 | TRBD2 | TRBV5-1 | ASSLAAGGPRNTGELF
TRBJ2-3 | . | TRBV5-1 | ASSRRPGDSTDTQY
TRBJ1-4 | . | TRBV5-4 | ASSLDHRNNEKLF
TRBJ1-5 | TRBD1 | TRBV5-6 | ASSRGGAGGRYSNQPQH
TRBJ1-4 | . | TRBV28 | ASSLRGATNEKLF
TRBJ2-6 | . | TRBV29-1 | SARTSGANVLT
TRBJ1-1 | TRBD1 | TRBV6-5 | ASSRQGARGTEAF
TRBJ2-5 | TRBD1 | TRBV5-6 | ASSLRLTGWETQY
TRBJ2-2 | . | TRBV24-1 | ATRASYASGELF
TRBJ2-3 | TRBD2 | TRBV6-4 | ASSDSSGGTDTQY
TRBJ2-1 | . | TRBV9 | ASSGGGGQDEQF
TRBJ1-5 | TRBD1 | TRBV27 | ASSSRQGNQPQH
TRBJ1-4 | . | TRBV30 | AWSRPGTFNEKLF
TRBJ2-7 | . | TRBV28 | ASSISYEQY
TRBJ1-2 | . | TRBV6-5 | ASSYPEGGVGGYT
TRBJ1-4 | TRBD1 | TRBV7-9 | ASSSGQGGEKLF
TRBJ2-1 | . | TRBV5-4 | ASRGTEALNEQF
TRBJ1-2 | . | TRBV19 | ASSMEVYGYT
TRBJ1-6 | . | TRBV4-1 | ASSPNWRSPLH
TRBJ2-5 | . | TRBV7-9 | ASSSGRGGIETQY
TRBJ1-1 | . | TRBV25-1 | ASSKGRGRNTEAF
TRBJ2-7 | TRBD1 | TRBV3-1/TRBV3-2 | ASSYRRDRGYEQY
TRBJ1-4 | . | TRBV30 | AWSVAGNEKLF
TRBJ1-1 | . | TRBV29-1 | SARPWGGTEAF
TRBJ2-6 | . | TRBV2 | ASGFVAGANVLT
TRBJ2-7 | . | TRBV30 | AWSVRGFSYEQY
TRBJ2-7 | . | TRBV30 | AWGTYEQY